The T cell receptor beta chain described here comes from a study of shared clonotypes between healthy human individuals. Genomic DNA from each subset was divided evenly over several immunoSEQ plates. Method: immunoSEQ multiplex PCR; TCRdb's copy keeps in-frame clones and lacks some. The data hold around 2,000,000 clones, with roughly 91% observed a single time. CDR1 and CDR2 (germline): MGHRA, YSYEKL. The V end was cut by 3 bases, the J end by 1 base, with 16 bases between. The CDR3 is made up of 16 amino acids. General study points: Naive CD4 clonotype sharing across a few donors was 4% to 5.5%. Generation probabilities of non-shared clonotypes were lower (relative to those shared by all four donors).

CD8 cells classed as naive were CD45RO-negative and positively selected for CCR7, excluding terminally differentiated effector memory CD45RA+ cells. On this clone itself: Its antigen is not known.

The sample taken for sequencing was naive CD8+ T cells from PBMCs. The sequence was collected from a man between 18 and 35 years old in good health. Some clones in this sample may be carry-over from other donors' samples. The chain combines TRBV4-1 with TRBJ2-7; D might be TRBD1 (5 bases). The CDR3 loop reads CASSHPVPKGSYEQYF. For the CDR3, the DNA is TGCGCCAGCAGCCACCCCGTCCCCAAGGGGTCCTACGAGCAGTACTTC.